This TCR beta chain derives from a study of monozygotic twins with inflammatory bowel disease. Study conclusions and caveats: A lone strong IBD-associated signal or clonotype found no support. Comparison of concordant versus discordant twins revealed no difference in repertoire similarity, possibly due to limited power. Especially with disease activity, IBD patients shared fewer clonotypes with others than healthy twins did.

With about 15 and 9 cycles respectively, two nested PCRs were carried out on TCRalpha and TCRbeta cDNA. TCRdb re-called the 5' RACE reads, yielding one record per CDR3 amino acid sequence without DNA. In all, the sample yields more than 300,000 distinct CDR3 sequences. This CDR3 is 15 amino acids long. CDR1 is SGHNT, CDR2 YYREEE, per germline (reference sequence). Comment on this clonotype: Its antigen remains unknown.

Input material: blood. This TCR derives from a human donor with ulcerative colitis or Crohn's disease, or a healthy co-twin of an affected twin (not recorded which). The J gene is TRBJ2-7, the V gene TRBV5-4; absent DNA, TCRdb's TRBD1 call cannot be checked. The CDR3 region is CASSTWDRGGYEQYF.